The source of this T cell receptor (beta chain) is a study of blood T cell repertoires in COVID-19 (dated by TCRdb to the early 2020s). Regarding the study in general: Samples from collaborators originated in the United States, Italy and Spain and spanned both the acute and convalescent phases of COVID-19. The material from the prospective study consisted of cDNA or gDNA derived from T cells, B-cell-depleted T cells, or PBMCs. The dataset comprised deeply sampled blood TCRbeta repertoires from subjects exposed to, actively infected with, or recovered from COVID-19. The repertoires were released in a freely available public database intended as a resource for research on the immune response to SARS-CoV-2. The samples were drawn from two sources: the first 160 participants of the ongoing ImmuneRACE study, and fewer than 1,500 subjects contributed by 6 global collaborators. A de-identified subject ID, COVID-19 status, age in years and sex were almost always included in the sample metadata. Where HLA class I and class II types were available, the types were taken from metadata supplied by the sample provider, not from assay-based typing.

What the research found in general, with its limitations: Clinical and demographic metadata were provided uncurated, with the amount varying by source and participant.

Collaborating institutions collected whole blood in K2EDTA tubes following their own protocols. For TCRbeta analysis, collaborators shipped samples as frozen whole blood, isolated PBMCs, or DNA extracted from either of those sample types. Trimming takes 2 bases from V and 0 bases from J, and the germline ends sit 8 bases apart. From the cysteine up to the phenylalanine, the CDR3 has a length of 15 residues. The read is trimmed to its CDR3 DNA, 45 bases read in frame from base 1. CDR1 and CDR2 were assigned from the germline V gene as SGHTA and FQGTGA. TCRbeta CDR3 regions were amplified from genomic DNA by means of the immunoSEQ Assay, a bias-controlled multiplex PCR. In the original analysis: Nucleated cell counts per sample were estimated from amplification of reference gene primers within the assay. Sequence reads were collapsed and filtered to measure the absolute abundance of every unique TCRbeta CDR3 rearrangement. Productive Simpson clonality was computed per sample as the square root of Simpson's diversity index over productive rearrangements. TCRdb obtained this table from immuneACCESS and retained in-frame rearrangements with V and J assigned. These tables miss some clones; where compared with another copy, unresolved V genes account for less than half of the shortfall, and the remainder is unexplained. For V, J and clone size, that table is used; D and trimming come from the DNA. In this sample the table shows roughly 28,000 clones, over 85% of which occur a single time. The ten largest clonotypes hold around 2.7% of the sample.

Notes on this clone: There is no known antigen for this receptor. It has no much larger one-base neighbor in the sample; base qualities were not kept.

The receptor's source is a human donor in a cohort sampled during active COVID-19. The rearrangement joined TRBV7-3 to TRBJ2-1; the D gene is possibly TRBD2, with 6 bases matching. The sequencing input was peripheral blood. Here the CDR3 is given as CASSLAGSSYNEQFF. DNA sequence: TGTGCCAGCAGCTTAGCCGGGAGCTCCTACAATGAGCAGTTCTTC.